The clone carrying this T cell receptor (beta chain) was seen at least ten times. Its specificity is unknown. In germline, CDR1 is MNHEY, CDR2 SVGAGI. This CDR3 contains 18 residues. The V gene end was trimmed by 6 bases and the J gene end by 4 bases; junction bases not matched to a gene: 17. This sample is part of a study of T cells in Graves' hyperthyroidism and ophthalmopathy. Study observations and caveats: A model of 13 V-J features distinguished ophthalmopathy from stable hyperthyroidism.

Patients aged 18 to 65 had newly diagnosed hyperthyroidism of under 2 months' duration. Pregnant or lactating patients were excluded, as were those with uncontrolled infection or other autoimmune disease. Researchers amplified the TCR beta CDR3 regions from RNA transcripts. The study used the HTBI primer set for a first-round RT-PCR of the TCR CDR3. Each CDR3 protein gets one entry after TCRdb re-called the multiplex PCR reads with MiXCR. Of fewer than 250,000 distinct CDR3 sequences in the sample, 17% are singletons; the top ten hold 50%. This chain uses TRBV6-5 with TRBJ2-1, with 8 positions matching TRBD2. The receptor's source is a man aged 45-65 years with Graves' hyperthyroidism. The sample taken for sequencing was blood. The DNA of the CDR3 is TGTGCCAGCAGGGCGGGCGGGATCAGCGGGAGTAAGTACAATGAGCAGTTCTTC. Residues: CASRAGGISGSKYNEQFF.